Each of the 29 T cell receptor beta chains below was sequenced from the same sample in a study of response to subunit inactivated influenza vaccine. TCRdb itself ran the RT-PCR reads through MiXCR, one entry per CDR3 protein. The sample includes around 170,000 distinct CDR3 sequences, about 11% of them seen just once. The material was CD8+ T cells sorted from PBMCs, obtained roughly 24 months after vaccination. These receptors were taken from a man aged 50 to 69 who received an inactivated influenza vaccine.

The rearrangement joins TRBV6-5 to TRBJ2-2, with TRBD1 identical over 8 bases. Germline V gene sequence: CDR1 MNHEY, CDR2 SVGAGI. The CDR3 length is 14 residues. V dropped 1 base and J dropped 6; count of bases not matched to a gene: 1. The CDR3 loop is CASSYYRGAGELFF. CDR3 DNA sequence: TGTGCCAGCAGTTACTACAGGGGGGCCGGGGAGCTGTTTTTT.

There are a few counts of this clonotype. This chain joins TRBV27 and TRBJ2-4, with 7 bases lining up with TRBD2. The CDR3 sequence is 13 residues long. J was trimmed by 5 bases and V by 10 bases; bases with no gene match: 8. Germline lookup yields CDR1 MNHEY and CDR2 SMNVEV (reference sequence). The CDR3 DNA follows: TGTGCCACTGGTGTGGGGGGGGAAAACATTCAGTACTTC. It translates to CATGVGGENIQYF.

This clonotype was counted a few times. V is TRBV6-2 or TRBV6-3 and J is TRBJ1-1; the D is unclear. Per the germline V gene, CDR1 is MNHEY and CDR2 is SVGEGT. The CDR3 spans 14 residues. Trimming removed 0 bases at V and 7 bases at J, with 12 bases between. The CDR3, as DNA: TGTGCCAGCAGTTACTCGAGCGAGAAGGTTGAAGCTTTCTTT. It specifies CASSYSSEKVEAFF.

This rearrangement joins TRBV11-2 to TRBJ2-3, with 13 bases lining up with TRBD2. The V and J ends lost 5 bases and 5 bases, in that order; junction bases with no gene match: 7. Germline-derived CDR1 and CDR2 are SGHAT and FQNNGV. The length of the CDR3 is 16 residues. The CDR3 sequence: CASSETSGGAIDTQYF. CDR3 DNA: TGTGCCAGCAGCGAAACTAGCGGGGGGGCAATAGATACGCAGTATTTT.

The CDR3 nucleotides read TGTGCCACCAGTGATTTGGGGGGGGAAGGTCTAGATACGCAGTATTTT. Protein sequence: CATSDLGGEGLDTQYF. The chain combines TRBV24-1 with TRBJ2-3, with TRBD2 identical over 7 bases. The CDR3 covers 16 residues. Germline-derived CDR1 and CDR2 are KGHDR and SFDVKD. Trimming removed 0 bases from V and 5 bases from J; junction bases left unmatched: 7.

J is TRBJ2-2 and V is TRBV4-3, with no clear D. The CDR3 is made up of 14 amino acids. Germline CDR1 is LGHNA and CDR2 is YSLEER. Trimming took off 5 bases at V and 4 bases at J, with 11 bases between the two ends. This chain's CDR3 is CASSYEFATGELFF. CDR3 DNA sequence: TGCGCCAGCAGCTACGAATTCGCCACCGGGGAGCTGTTTTTT.

The genes are TRBV4-3 and TRBJ2-1; 7 bases fit TRBD2. CDR3 size: 17 residues. Trimming took 0 bases from V and 8 from J; bases not matched to a gene: 13. Germline CDR1 LGHNA, CDR2 YSLEER. The CDR3: CASSQDAPPLASDEQFF. CDR3 DNA: TGCGCCAGCAGCCAAGATGCCCCCCCACTAGCGAGCGATGAGCAGTTCTTC.

This clonotype was recorded at least ten times. The rearrangement joins TRBV14 to TRBJ2-1; 11 positions agree with TRBD2. CDR3 length: 15 residues. CDR1 is SGHDN and CDR2 is FVKESK in the germline V gene. The ends lost 1 base at V and 15 bases at J; junction bases unmatched: 11. DNA of the CDR3: TGTGCCAGCAGCCAAGCTAGGCTAGCGGGAGGTTCGGTGTTCTTC. Residues: CASSQARLAGGSVFF. Using reference TRBV14 and TRBJ2-1 for the parts outside the CDR3, the full variable domain is EAGVTQFPSHSVIEKGQTVTLRCDPISGHDNLYWYRRVMGKEIKFLLHFVKESKQDESGMPNNRFLAERTGGTYSTLKVQPAELEDSGVYFCASSQARLAGGSVFFGPGTRLTVL.

This clonotype was counted ten times or more. V gene TRBV20-1 combines with J gene TRBJ2-1, with D maybe TRBD2 (5 bases). The germline gives CDR1 DFQATT, CDR2 SNEGSKA (reference sequence). The CDR3 consists of 13 residues. Trimming shortened V by 4 bases and J by 5 bases, and 12 bases separated the two germline ends. The CDR3 is CSANGVGDNEQFF. CDR3 coding DNA: TGCAGTGCTAACGGGGTTGGGGACAATGAGCAGTTCTTC.

This clonotype has a count of ten or more. The chain recombines TRBV12-3 or TRBV12-4 with TRBJ1-6; D is ambiguous. This CDR3 comprises 15 residues. V was pared by 2 bases and J by 4 bases, with 9 bases between. CDR3 residues: CASSLQDPYNSPLHF. CDR3 bases: TGTGCCAGCAGTTTACAGGACCCGTATAATTCACCCCTCCACTTT.

This clonotype was seen a few times. This chain joins TRBV12-3 or TRBV12-4 and TRBJ1-1; 7 positions agree with TRBD1. The V and J ends lost 0 bases and 5 bases, in that order; junction bases with no gene match: 12. The CDR3 totals 17 residues. CDR3 DNA sequence: TGTGCCAGCAGTTTAGCCCAACCTGAAAGGGGGCGGACTGAAGCTTTCTTT. Encoded protein: CASSLAQPERGRTEAFF.

This clonotype was recorded a few times. The chain couples TRBV20-1 to TRBJ1-2; 9 bases align to TRBD1. With 6 bases clipped from V and 4 bases from J, the junction kept 6 bases outside the gene matches. CDR3 length: 13 residues. The germline V gene has CDR1 DFQATT and CDR2 SNEGSKA (reference sequence). The CDR3, as DNA: TGCAGTGCAAGGGACAGGGCCCTCTATGGCTACACCTTC. Translated, it gives CSARDRALYGYTF.

Concerning this clonotype: An end of the junction does not agree with germline; a read error may underlie this. The rearrangement uses TRBV7-6 and TRBJ2-2; 15 bases agree with TRBD2. Germline V gene lookup returns CDR1 SGHVS and CDR2 FNYEAQ. CDR3 length: 17 residues. The DNA for the CDR3 is TGTACCAGCAGCTCGGGACTAGCGGGGGGAAACACCGGGGAGCTGTTTTTT. This sequence encodes CTSSSGLAGGNTGELFF.

The sample holds a few counts of this clonotype. The chain couples TRBV11-2 to TRBJ2-3; no clear D gene. The length of the CDR3 is 15 residues. V was cut by 4 bases and J by 1 base, with 12 bases left in between. Germline V gene lookup returns CDR1 SGHAT and CDR2 FQNNGV. The DNA of the CDR3 is TGTGCCAGCAGCTCCTTGACCCCAGGCACAGATACGCAGTATTTT. This translates into CASSSLTPGTDTQYF.

The rearrangement joins TRBV29-1 to TRBJ2-7; 9 bases align to TRBD1. V lost 4 bases, J lost 3 bases, and 7 bases stayed unmatched. CDR3 length: 14 amino acids. The germline V gene encodes CDR1 SQVTM and CDR2 ANQGSEA. The CDR3 loop is CSVVGTGTHYEQYF. In DNA, the CDR3 is TGCAGCGTTGTGGGGACAGGGACCCACTACGAGCAGTACTTC.

This clonotype turned up a few times. The chain uses TRBV11-2 and TRBJ2-3, with 13 bases that match TRBD2. Germline CDR1 and CDR2: SGHAT and FQNNGV. The CDR3 is made up of 18 amino acids. The J segment lost 0 bases and the V segment lost 6 bases, leaving 9 bases of the junction unmatched. The CDR3, as DNA: TGTGCCAGCAGTCAAACTAGCGGGAGGGATCTTAGCACAGATACGCAGTATTTT. Translating gives CASSQTSGRDLSTDTQYF.

The V and J genes are TRBV20-1 and TRBJ2-5; 8 bases match TRBD2. The CDR3 runs to 18 residues. The germline V gene encodes CDR1 DFQATT and CDR2 SNEGSKA (reference sequence). The V gene end was trimmed by 0 bases and the J gene end by 0 bases; junction bases not matched to a gene: 12. The CDR3, as DNA: TGCAGTGCTAGAGATAGCCTATCTAGCGGGCTCTACCAAGAGACCCAGTACTTC. Translation gives CSARDSLSSGLYQETQYF.

The sample holds a few counts of this clonotype. The CDR3 nucleotides are TGTGCCAGCAGCTTCACACAGGGGGCGAGTGAAGCTTTCTTT. Amino acid sequence: CASSFTQGASEAFF. V and J are TRBV7-9 and TRBJ1-1; TRBD1 matches at 9 bases. The length of the CDR3 is 14 residues. The ends lost 3 bases at V and 7 bases at J; junction bases unmatched: 6. The germline V gene encodes CDR1 SEHNR and CDR2 FQNEAQ (reference sequence).

This chain connects TRBV5-6 to TRBJ2-5; tentative D call: TRBD1 (6 bases). The V end was cut by 6 bases, the J end by 2 bases, with 14 bases between. The CDR3 runs to 14 residues. Germline values: CDR1 SGHDT, CDR2 YYEEEE. CDR3 sequence: CASTLAGEQETQYF. The CDR3 bases are TGTGCCAGCACCCTAGCAGGGGAACAAGAGACCCAGTACTTC.

The J gene is TRBJ2-2, the V gene TRBV4-3; 13 bases map to TRBD2. The CDR3 sequence is 16 residues long. Per the germline V gene, CDR1 is LGHNA and CDR2 is YSLEER. The V segment lost 4 bases and the J segment 7 bases; nucleotides outside the gene matches: 6. The CDR3 here is CASSPGLAGVSGELFF. In DNA form, the CDR3 reads TGCGCCAGCAGCCCCGGACTAGCGGGAGTCAGCGGGGAGCTGTTTTTT.

This clonotype was detected only a few times. The chain is built from TRBV11-2 and TRBJ2-7; D may be TRBD2 (5 bases). The CDR3 has 17 amino acids. V was trimmed by 2 bases and J by 1 base, leaving 18 bases between them. Per the germline V gene, CDR1 is SGHAT and CDR2 is FQNNGV. CDR3 DNA sequence: TGTGCCAGCAGCTTAATTGCCCAAGGAGGAGCTTCCTACGAGCAGTACTTC. It codes for CASSLIAQGGASYEQYF.

This clonotype was seen only a few times. The chain couples TRBV15 to TRBJ2-3, with D possibly being TRBD1 (5 bases). This CDR3 is 14 amino acids long. V lost 0 bases and J 5 bases, leaving 9 bases between the germline ends. Per germline, CDR1 LNHNV and CDR2 YYDKDF (reference sequence). CDR3 in amino acids: CATSRELRGDTQYF. CDR3 coding DNA: TGTGCCACCAGCAGAGAGCTAAGGGGAGATACGCAGTATTTT. The complete variable domain, with remaining parts taken from reference TRBV15 and TRBJ2-3, reads DAMVIQNPRYQVTQFGKPVTLSCSQTLNHNVMYWYQQKSSQAPKLLFHYYDKDFNNEADTPDNFQSRRPNTSFCFLDIRSPGLGDTAMYLCATSRELRGDTQYFGPGTRLTVL.

The J gene is TRBJ2-3, the V gene TRBV4-2; 11 bases line up with TRBD2. V gave up 4 bases and J gave up 3 bases; unmatched junction bases: 12. In germline, CDR1 is LGHNA, CDR2 YNFKEQ. The CDR3 loop spans 18 amino acids. In DNA, the CDR3 is TGTGCCAGCAGCCTCACCAGGGGCCCTAGCGGGGGGACAGATACGCAGTATTTT. Protein sequence: CASSLTRGPSGGTDTQYF.

The chain employs TRBV30 and TRBJ2-2, with no clear D. The CDR3 has 14 amino acids. Between the trimmed V and J ends, which lost 4 bases and 3 bases, there was a span of 12 bases. Germline values: CDR1 GTSNPN, CDR2 SVGIG (reference sequence). CDR3 sequence reads: CAWKRIYYTGELFF. The DNA of the CDR3 is TGTGCCTGGAAAAGGATTTATTACACCGGGGAGCTGTTTTTT.

There are a few counts of this clonotype. The gene calls are TRBV9 and TRBJ2-2, with D perhaps matching TRBD2 (5 bases). The germline V and J ends were trimmed by 3 bases and 6 bases, with 9 bases remaining between them. Germline loops: CDR1 SGDLS, CDR2 YYNGEE. The CDR3 is made up of 13 amino acids. In DNA, the CDR3 is TGTGCCAGCAGCGCCATCGGGGCCGGGGAGCTGTTTTTT. This translates into CASSAIGAGELFF.

A few counts support this clonotype. This rearrangement joins TRBV3-1 to TRBJ2-4; D may be TRBD2 (5 bases). Germline CDR1 LGHDT, CDR2 YNNKEL (reference sequence). This CDR3 contains 14 residues. The V gene lost 4 bases and the J gene lost 1 base, with 8 bases spanning the gap. CDR3 in DNA: TGTGCCAGCAGCCTGGGGAGTGCCAAAAACATTCAGTACTTC. It codes for CASSLGSAKNIQYF.

This clonotype was found once. The chain couples TRBV14 to TRBJ2-3; 10 bases are shared with TRBD2. The germline V gene encodes CDR1 SGHDN and CDR2 FVKESK. The CDR3 sequence is 18 residues long. V lost 5 bases to trimming and J lost 0 bases; unmatched junction nucleotides: 11. DNA of the CDR3: TGTGCCAGCAGCACCCGGACTAGCGGAGTAGCTAGCACAGATACGCAGTATTTT. It codes for CASSTRTSGVASTDTQYF.

J is TRBJ2-1 and V is TRBV29-1; 7 nucleotides match TRBD1. After removal of 5 bases from V and 9 bases from J, the junction contained 13 bases not matched to a gene. From germline, CDR1 is SQVTM and CDR2 ANQGSEA. CDR3 length equals 14 residues. The CDR3 DNA reads TGCAGCGTTCCCCCTCTATGGACAGGCCCTGAGCAGTTCTTC. Protein product: CSVPPLWTGPEQFF.

This clonotype has only a few counts. The chain is built from TRBV2 and TRBJ2-5; 10 nucleotides align to TRBD1. Germline lookup yields CDR1 SNHLY and CDR2 FYNNEI. The CDR3 is made up of 13 amino acids. The ends lost 7 bases at V and 3 bases at J; junction bases unmatched: 2. The CDR3 here is CASTGQGEETQYF. The CDR3 bases are TGTGCCAGCACTGGACAGGGGGAAGAGACCCAGTACTTC. Looking up the rest from reference TRBV2 and TRBJ2-5 gives the full variable domain: EPEVTQTPSHQVTQMGQEVILRCVPISNHLYFYWYRQILGQKVEFLVSFYNNEISEKSEIFDDQFSVERPDGSNFTLKIRSTKLEDSAMYFCASTGQGEETQYFGPGTRLLVL.